The 23 T cell receptor beta chains listed next were all sequenced from one sample in a study of OX40 agonist ivuxolimab in advanced cancers. The protocol used for the library was the immunoSEQ multiplex PCR assay. In TCRdb, the immuneACCESS table is reduced to in-frame sequences with V and J assigned. These tables do not hold every clone; where another copy was compared, an unresolved V gene accounts for under half, and the others remain unexplained. This sample holds under 85,000 clones; 70% to 90% were observed only once. The ten largest clones represent under 0.7% of the sample. This specimen was CD4+ or CD8+ T cells sorted from blood, taken in a trial of the OX40 agonist ivuxolimab. These receptors all stem from an adult with an advanced solid tumor such as melanoma, head and neck, liver or kidney cancer.

As concerns this clone: Other DNA sequences of this sample code for an identical CDR3. V usage is TRBV5-4 and J usage is TRBJ2-3; D is ambiguous. Trimming took 2 bases from V and 3 from J, leaving 1 base between them. The CDR3 sequence is 11 residues long. The germline CDR1 and CDR2 sequences are SGHNT and YYREEE (reference sequence). The CDR3 loop reads CASSLTDTQYF. The CDR3 DNA is TGTGCCAGCAGCTTAACAGATACGCAGTATTTT.

The chain couples TRBV5-4 to TRBJ2-7, with no clear D. With 0 bases removed from V and 3 bases from J, the gap between germline ends came to 13 bases. Germline CDR1 and CDR2: SGHNT and YYREEE (reference sequence). The CDR3 has 15 amino acids. CDR3 loop: CASSLGGFPVYEQYF. The CDR3 coding sequence is TGTGCCAGCAGCTTGGGTGGCTTCCCCGTCTACGAGCAGTACTTC.

The CDR3 DNA is TGCAGCGTCGGGACTAGCGGCACAGATACGCAGTATTTT. Amino acid sequence: CSVGTSGTDTQYF. V usage is TRBV29-1 and J usage is TRBJ2-3; 10 nucleotides agree with TRBD2. The germline V gene encodes CDR1 SQVTM and CDR2 ANQGSEA. Unmatched junction bases numbered 1, after V lost 6 bases and J lost 1 base. The CDR3 extends over 13 amino acids.

The V call is TRBV7-9, the J call TRBJ2-2; perhaps TRBD2 as D (6 bases). V lost 8 bases, J lost 1 base, and 11 bases lay in between. CDR1 and CDR2 from the germline V gene are SEHNR and FQNEAQ (reference sequence). The CDR3 runs to 14 residues. The CDR3 reads CASREQGNTGELFF. In DNA, the CDR3 is TGTGCCAGCCGGGAGCAGGGGAACACCGGGGAGCTGTTTTTT.

The V call is TRBV15, the J call TRBJ1-1, with D tentatively TRBD1 (5 bases). CDR1 is LNHNV, CDR2 YYDKDF, per germline (reference sequence). The CDR3 extends over 15 amino acids. Trimming took off 3 bases at V and 0 bases at J, with 11 bases between the two ends. CDR3 loop: CATSSAGAMNTEAFF. DNA for the CDR3: TGTGCCACCAGCAGCGCCGGGGCCATGAACACTGAAGCTTTCTTT. Drawing the rest from reference TRBV15 and TRBJ1-1, the complete variable domain is DAMVIQNPRYQVTQFGKPVTLSCSQTLNHNVMYWYQQKSSQAPKLLFHYYDKDFNNEADTPDNFQSRRPNTSFCFLDIRSPGLGDTAMYLCATSSAGAMNTEAFFGQGTRLTVV.

The rearrangement uses TRBV14 and TRBJ2-2; D unclear. The V gene's germline CDR1 is SGHDN and CDR2 FVKESK. Trimming shortened V by 4 bases and J by 0 bases, and 6 bases separated the two germline ends. CDR3 length equals 14 residues. The CDR3 loop is CASSLGPNTGELFF. In DNA, the CDR3 is TGTGCCAGCAGCCTGGGCCCGAACACCGGGGAGCTGTTTTTT.

The chain combines TRBV18 with TRBJ1-1; D gene uncertain. The CDR3 has 12 amino acids. V gave up 4 bases and J gave up 1 base, with 4 bases separating them. Germline CDR1 is KGHSH and CDR2 is LQKENI. Here the CDR3 reads CASSQENTEAFF. The CDR3 bases are TGTGCCAGCTCACAGGAGAACACTGAAGCTTTCTTT.

This sequence joins TRBV12-5 and TRBJ2-1; 12 bases align to TRBD2. V gave up 6 bases and J gave up 0 bases; unmatched junction bases: 15. Germline loops: CDR1 LGHNT, CDR2 FRNRAP. CDR3 length: 20 amino acids. The CDR3 DNA reads TGTGCTAGTGGCCCGTCGACTAGCGGGGGCCTGATCAGCTCCTACAATGAGCAGTTCTTC. Translating gives CASGPSTSGGLISSYNEQFF.

V gene TRBV5-6 combines with J gene TRBJ1-5; 7 nucleotides match TRBD1. CDR1 is SGHDT, CDR2 YYEEEE, per germline. CDR3 length equals 14 residues. V gave up 1 base and J gave up 7 bases; unmatched junction bases: 5. CDR3 residues: CASSLMAGGQPQHF. CDR3 DNA sequence: TGTGCCAGCAGCTTGATGGCAGGGGGGCAGCCCCAGCATTTT. Combining the CDR3 with reference TRBV5-6 and TRBJ1-5 gives the whole variable domain DAGVTQSPTHLIKTRGQQVTLRCSPKSGHDTVSWYQQALGQGPQFIFQYYEEEERQRGNFPDRFSGHQFPNYSSELNVNALLLGDSALYLCASSLMAGGQPQHFGDGTRLSIL.

This chain links TRBV2 with TRBJ2-2; D is unresolved. There are 15 residues in the CDR3. The V end was cut by 8 bases, the J end by 4 bases, with 17 bases between. Per the germline V gene, CDR1 is SNHLY and CDR2 is FYNNEI. CDR3 sequence (DNA): TGTGCCAGCGGCCGGCAGCCAGCTATCACCGGGGAGCTGTTTTTT. This gives the protein CASGRQPAITGELFF.

Only a few counts were recorded for this clone. The gene calls are TRBV28 and TRBJ1-1; possible D gene TRBD1, 5 bases. The germline V and J ends were trimmed by 4 bases and 1 base, with 7 bases remaining between them. This CDR3 is built from 13 residues. Germline V gene data show CDR1 as MDHEN and CDR2 as SYDVKM. As DNA, the CDR3 is TGTGCCAGCAGTTACAGGCGGAACACTGAAGCTTTCTTT. Translated: CASSYRRNTEAFF.

This chain links TRBV9 with TRBJ2-5, with 10 bases fitting TRBD2. The CDR3 loop spans 18 amino acids. In germline, CDR1 is SGDLS, CDR2 YYNGEE. With V trimmed by 0 bases and J by 2 bases, 10 bases remained unmatched. CDR3 bases: TGTGCCAGCAGCGTAGGGGTTAGCGGGGGGCCGACACAAGAGACCCAGTACTTC. Protein product: CASSVGVSGGPTQETQYF.

V is TRBV20-1 and J is TRBJ2-7, with D perhaps TRBD1 (5 bases). This CDR3 is built from 11 residues. Germline lookup yields CDR1 DFQATT and CDR2 SNEGSKA (reference sequence). Trimming took off 6 bases at V and 5 bases at J, with 11 bases between the two ends. The DNA for the CDR3 is TGCAGTGCCTTGGGGCTGGACGAGCAGTACTTC. This codes for CSALGLDEQYF.

The rearrangement links TRBV5-5 to TRBJ1-2; 11 nucleotides agree with TRBD1. V shed 4 bases and J 3 bases; nucleotides not matched to a gene: 2. The CDR3 spans 14 residues. CDR1 SGHKS and CDR2 YYEKEE come from the germline V gene (reference sequence). Here the CDR3 DNA reads TGTGCCAGCAGCCAGGGACAGGGGGACTATGGCTACACCTTC. Amino acids: CASSQGQGDYGYTF.

The rearrangement links TRBV11-2 to TRBJ1-1; D not certain. Trimming cost V 1 base and J 3 bases, with 6 bases left between them. The CDR3 totals 13 residues. CDR1 is SGHAT and CDR2 is FQNNGV in the germline V gene. Here the CDR3 DNA reads TGTGCCAGCAGCTTAGGGCGGTACACTGAAGCTTTCTTT. Protein product: CASSLGRYTEAFF.

This clone was seen a few times. V gene TRBV28 combines with J gene TRBJ2-7; D possibly corresponds to TRBD2 (5 bases). CDR1 is MDHEN and CDR2 is SYDVKM in the germline V gene. V lost 10 bases and J lost 4, with 23 bases in between. This CDR3 has 15 residues. CDR3 residues: CAIQTRGLADYEQYF. CDR3 coding DNA: TGTGCCATCCAGACCCGAGGACTCGCCGATTACGAGCAGTACTTC.

The J gene is TRBJ1-3, the V gene TRBV18; D is possibly TRBD1 (6 bases). V shed 3 bases and J shed 0 bases, with 9 bases lying between them. This CDR3 spans 15 amino acids. Germline lookup yields CDR1 KGHSH and CDR2 LQKENI. The CDR3 sequence is CASSPRTASGNTIYF. DNA for the CDR3: TGTGCCAGCTCACCGCGGACAGCCTCTGGAAACACCATATATTTT.

This clone was recorded once. The chain is built from TRBV5-1 and TRBJ2-2; D may be TRBD1 (5 bases). Trimming took 2 bases from V and 4 from J, leaving 9 bases between them. CDR3 size: 14 residues. Germline CDR1 reads SGHRS; CDR2 reads YFSETQ. The CDR3 reads CASSLGGATGELFF. Here the CDR3 DNA reads TGCGCCAGCAGCTTAGGTGGGGCCACCGGGGAGCTGTTTTTT.

The gene calls are TRBV18 and TRBJ1-6; TRBD1 matches at 7 bases. CDR1 KGHSH and CDR2 LQKENI come from the germline V gene. V dropped 2 bases and J dropped 8; count of bases not matched to a gene: 3. The CDR3 consists of 14 residues. CDR3 nucleotides: TGTGCCAGCTCACCAGGACAGGTCGATTCACCCCTCCACTTT. This codes for CASSPGQVDSPLHF.

The rearrangement uses TRBV5-4 and TRBJ2-5; 7 bases agree with TRBD1. The CDR3 contains 13 residues. V lost 4 bases and J lost 4; bases outside the gene matches: 4. The germline V gene has CDR1 SGHNT and CDR2 YYREEE (reference sequence). CDR3 sequence (DNA): TGTGCCAGCAGCCGGGACAGATTAGAGACCCAGTACTTC. Residues: CASSRDRLETQYF. Together with reference TRBV5-4 and TRBJ2-5, the CDR3 gives the full variable domain: ETGVTQSPTHLIKTRGQQVTLRCSSQSGHNTVSWYQQALGQGPQFIFQYYREEENGRGNFPPRFSGLQFPNYSSELNVNALELDDSALYLCASSRDRLETQYFGPGTRLLVL.

V usage is TRBV5-1 and J usage is TRBJ2-7; D not certain. This CDR3 contains 14 residues. The V end was cut by 2 bases, the J end by 2 bases, with 11 bases between. Germline-derived CDR1 and CDR2 are SGHRS and YFSETQ. CDR3 region: CASSFGSQAYEQYF. CDR3 in DNA: TGCGCCAGCAGCTTTGGGTCCCAAGCCTACGAGCAGTACTTC. Together with reference TRBV5-1 and TRBJ2-7, the CDR3 gives the full variable domain: KAGVTQTPRYLIKTRGQQVTLSCSPISGHRSVSWYQQTPGQGLQFLFEYFSETQRNKGNFPGRFSGRQFSNSRSEMNVSTLELGDSALYLCASSFGSQAYEQYFGPGTRLTVT.

The chain uses TRBV29-1 and TRBJ1-1; D is uncertain. The CDR3 covers 8 residues. Trimming removed 0 bases from V and 11 bases from J, with 1 base in between. The germline V gene has CDR1 SQVTM and CDR2 ANQGSEA. The CDR3 protein is CSVEDAFF. DNA for the CDR3: TGCAGCGTTGAAGACGCTTTCTTT.

J is TRBJ1-1 and V is TRBV30; 10 nucleotides align to TRBD1. The CDR3 has 13 amino acids. Germline trimming cut 8 bases from V and 2 bases from J; bases unmatched to any gene: 5. Looked up from germline, CDR1 is GTSNPN and CDR2 is SVGIG (reference sequence). CDR3 DNA sequence: TGTGCCAGTCGACAGGGGGCCAACACTGAAGCTTTCTTT. This encodes CASRQGANTEAFF. The whole variable domain, filled in from reference TRBV30 and TRBJ1-1, reads SQTIHQWPATLVQPVGSPLSLECTVEGTSNPNLYWYRQAAGRGLQLLFYSVGIGQISSEVPQNLSASRPQDRQFILSSKKLLLSDSGFYLCASRQGANTEAFFGQGTRLTVV.